Listed here is a single TCR beta chain. Clones were read by immunoSEQ multiplex PCR, and TCRdb kept only the in-frame ones, dropping some. The repertoire holds approximately 190,000 clones, roughly 91% seen once, with 0.99% in the top ten. The sample is drawn from a study of T cell responses to AZD1222 COVID-19 vaccine. Germline V lookup: CDR1 MGHRA, CDR2 YSYEKL. The CDR3 extends over 16 amino acids. V shed 4 bases and J shed 2 bases, with 14 bases lying between them. This receptor was obtained from an adult in good health. This chain uses TRBV4-1 with TRBJ1-4; no definite D call. This specimen was peripheral blood, taken on day 0 of AZD1222 vaccination. CDR3 amino acids: CASSRSRGTTNEKLFF. As DNA, the CDR3 is TGCGCCAGCAGCCGGAGTCGGGGTACCACTAATGAAAAACTGTTTTTT.